This T cell receptor (beta chain) was captured in a study of regulatory T cells in long-lasting Graves disease. Study results and limitations: Sample size was small, which may have lowered accuracy. Whereas 966 public clonotypes were shared by new patients, persistent patients shared more, at some 3,000. Under persistent disease, TRBV28, TRBJ1-2 and TRBJ2-5 were used preferentially.

As regards this clonotype: Its specificity is not known.

This CDR3 spans 16 amino acids. CDR1 is MNHEY and CDR2 is SMNVEV in the germline V gene (reference sequence). V shed 5 bases and J shed 5 bases, with 21 bases lying between them. Time point in this sample: persistent/refractory GD, antithyroid drugs over 5 years with positive TRAb. PBMC RNA was the source of the TCR library. The authors built TCR beta libraries using iRepertoire HTBI primers and Arm-PCR of CDR3 regions. TCRdb processed the multiplex PCR reads anew with MiXCR; each CDR3 protein has one entry. Of 400,000 to 450,000 distinct CDR3 sequences detected, around a quarter appear once; the ten largest clones hold over 25%.

Here the sequenced sample was peripheral blood mononuclear cells (PBMCs), taken when the disease was refractory, from a patient treated with antithyroid drugs. This sequence originates from a female donor with Graves disease. The V gene is TRBV27, the J gene TRBJ2-5; possible D gene TRBD2, 6 bases. This chain's CDR3 is CASSPSSGVWRETQYF. CDR3 nucleotide sequence: TGTGCCAGCAGTCCAAGTTCGGGGGTCTGGCGGGAGACCCAGTACTTC.